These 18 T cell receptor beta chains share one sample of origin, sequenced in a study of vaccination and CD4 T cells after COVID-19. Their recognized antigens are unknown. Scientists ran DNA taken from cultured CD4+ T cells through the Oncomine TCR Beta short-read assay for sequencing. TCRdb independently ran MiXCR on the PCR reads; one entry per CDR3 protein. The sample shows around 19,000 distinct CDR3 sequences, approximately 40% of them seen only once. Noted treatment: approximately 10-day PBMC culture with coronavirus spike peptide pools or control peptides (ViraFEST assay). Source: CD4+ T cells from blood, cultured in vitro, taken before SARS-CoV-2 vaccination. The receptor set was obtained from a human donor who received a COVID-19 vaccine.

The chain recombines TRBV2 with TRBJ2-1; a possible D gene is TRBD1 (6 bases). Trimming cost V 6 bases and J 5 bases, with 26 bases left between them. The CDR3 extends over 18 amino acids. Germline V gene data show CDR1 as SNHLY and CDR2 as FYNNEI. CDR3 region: CASRPISLRTVDNNEQFF. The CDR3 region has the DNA TGTGCCAGCAGACCCATTTCCCTCCGGACAGTAGACAACAATGAGCAGTTCTTC.

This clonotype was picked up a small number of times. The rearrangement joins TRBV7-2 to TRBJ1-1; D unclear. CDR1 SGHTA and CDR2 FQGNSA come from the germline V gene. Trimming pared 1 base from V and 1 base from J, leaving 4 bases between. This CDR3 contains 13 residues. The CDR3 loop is CASSLGQNTEAFF. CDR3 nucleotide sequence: TGTGCCAGCAGCTTAGGACAGAACACTGAAGCTTTCTTT.

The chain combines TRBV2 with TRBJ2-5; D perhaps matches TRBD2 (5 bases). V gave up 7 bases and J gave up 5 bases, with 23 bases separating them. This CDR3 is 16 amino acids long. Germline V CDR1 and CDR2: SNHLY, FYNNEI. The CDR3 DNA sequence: TGTGCCAGCAACGAGGGTTTGATGTTCGTCCATGAGACCCAGTACTTC. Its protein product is CASNEGLMFVHETQYF.

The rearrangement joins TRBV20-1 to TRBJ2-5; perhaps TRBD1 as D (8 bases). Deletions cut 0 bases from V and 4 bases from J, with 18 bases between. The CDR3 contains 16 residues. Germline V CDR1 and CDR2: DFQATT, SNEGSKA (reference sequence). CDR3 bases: TGCAGTGCTAGAGATCCGAAGACAGGGGAGGGAGAGACCCAGTACTTC. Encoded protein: CSARDPKTGEGETQYF.

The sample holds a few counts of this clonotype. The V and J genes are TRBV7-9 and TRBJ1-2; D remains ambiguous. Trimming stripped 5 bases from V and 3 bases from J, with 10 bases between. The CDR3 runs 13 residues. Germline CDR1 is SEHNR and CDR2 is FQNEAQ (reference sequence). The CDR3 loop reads CASSMDADYGYTF. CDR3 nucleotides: TGTGCCAGCAGCATGGACGCGGACTATGGCTACACCTTC.

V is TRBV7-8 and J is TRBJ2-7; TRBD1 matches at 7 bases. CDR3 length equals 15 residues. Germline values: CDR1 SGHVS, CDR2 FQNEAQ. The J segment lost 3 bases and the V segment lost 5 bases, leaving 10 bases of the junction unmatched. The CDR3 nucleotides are TGTGCCAGCAGCACTCAGACAGGGTATAGCTACGAGCAGTACTTC. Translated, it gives CASSTQTGYSYEQYF. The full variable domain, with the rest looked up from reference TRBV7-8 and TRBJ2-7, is GAGVSQSPRYKVAKRGQDVALRCDPISGHVSLFWYQQALGQGPEFLTYFQNEAQLDKSGLPSDRFFAERPEGSVSTLKIQRTQQEDSAVYLCASSTQTGYSYEQYFGPGTRLTVT.

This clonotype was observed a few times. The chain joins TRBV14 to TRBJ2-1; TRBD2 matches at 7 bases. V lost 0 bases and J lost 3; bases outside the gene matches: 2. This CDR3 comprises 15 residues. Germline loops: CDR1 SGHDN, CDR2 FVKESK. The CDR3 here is CASSQDTSVYNEQFF. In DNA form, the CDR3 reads TGTGCCAGCAGCCAAGATACTAGCGTCTACAATGAGCAGTTCTTC.

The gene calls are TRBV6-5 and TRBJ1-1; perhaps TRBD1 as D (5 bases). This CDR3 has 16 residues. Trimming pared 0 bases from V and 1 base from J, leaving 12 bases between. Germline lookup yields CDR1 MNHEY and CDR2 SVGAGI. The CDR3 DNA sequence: TGTGCCAGCAGTTACTCGAGGTGGGGCTGGAACACTGAAGCTTTCTTT. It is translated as CASSYSRWGWNTEAFF.

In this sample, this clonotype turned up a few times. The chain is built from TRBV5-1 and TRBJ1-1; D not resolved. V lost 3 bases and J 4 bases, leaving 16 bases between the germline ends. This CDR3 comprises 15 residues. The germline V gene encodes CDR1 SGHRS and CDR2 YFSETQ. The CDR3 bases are TGCGCCAGCAGCTCTCCCAAAGGACCCACCACTGAAGCTTTCTTT. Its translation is CASSSPKGPTTEAFF.

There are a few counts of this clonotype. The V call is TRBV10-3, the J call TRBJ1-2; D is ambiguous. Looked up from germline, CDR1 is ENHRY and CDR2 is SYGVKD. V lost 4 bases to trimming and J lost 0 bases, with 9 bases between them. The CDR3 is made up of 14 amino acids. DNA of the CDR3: TGTGCCATCAGTGTGATCCAGTCTAACTATGGCTACACCTTC. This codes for CAISVIQSNYGYTF.

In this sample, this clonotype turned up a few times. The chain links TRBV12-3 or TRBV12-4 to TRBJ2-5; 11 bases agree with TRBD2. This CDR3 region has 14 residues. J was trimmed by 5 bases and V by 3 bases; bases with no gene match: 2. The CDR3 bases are TGTGCCAGCAGTTTGACTAGCGGGGTGGAGACCCAGTACTTC. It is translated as CASSLTSGVETQYF.

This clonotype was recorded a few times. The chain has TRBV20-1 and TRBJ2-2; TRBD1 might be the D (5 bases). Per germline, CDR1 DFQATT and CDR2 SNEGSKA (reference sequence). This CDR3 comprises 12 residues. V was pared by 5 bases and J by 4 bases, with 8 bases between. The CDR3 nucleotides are TGCAGTGCTCATCAGGGCACCGGGGAGCTGTTTTTT. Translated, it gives CSAHQGTGELFF.

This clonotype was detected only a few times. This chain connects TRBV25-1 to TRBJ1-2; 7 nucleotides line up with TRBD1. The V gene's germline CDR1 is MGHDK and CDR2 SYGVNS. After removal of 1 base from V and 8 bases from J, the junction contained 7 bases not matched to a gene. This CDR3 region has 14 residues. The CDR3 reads CASSELATGKGYTF. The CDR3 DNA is TGTGCCAGCAGTGAATTGGCGACAGGGAAAGGCTACACCTTC.

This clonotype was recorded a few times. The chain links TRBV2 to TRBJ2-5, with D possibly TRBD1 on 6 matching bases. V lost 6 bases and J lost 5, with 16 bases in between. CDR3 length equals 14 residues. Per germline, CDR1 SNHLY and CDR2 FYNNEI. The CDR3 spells CASSIRTDGETQYF. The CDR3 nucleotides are TGTGCCAGCAGCATAAGGACAGACGGGGAGACCCAGTACTTC.

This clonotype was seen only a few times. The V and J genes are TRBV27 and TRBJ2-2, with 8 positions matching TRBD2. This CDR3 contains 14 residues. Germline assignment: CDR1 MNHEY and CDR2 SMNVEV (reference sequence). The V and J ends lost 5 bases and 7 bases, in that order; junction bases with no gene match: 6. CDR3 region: CASSHRGGVGELFF. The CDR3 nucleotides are TGTGCCAGCAGTCATCGGGGGGGCGTCGGGGAGCTGTTTTTT.

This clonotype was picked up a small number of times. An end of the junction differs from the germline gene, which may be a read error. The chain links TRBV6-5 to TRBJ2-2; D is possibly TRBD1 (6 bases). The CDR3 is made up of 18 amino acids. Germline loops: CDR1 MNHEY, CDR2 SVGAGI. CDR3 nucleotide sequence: TGTGCCAGCAATTACCCCTTTCAGGGGCGCTCTAACACCGGGGAGCTGTTTTTT. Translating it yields CASNYPFQGRSNTGELFF.

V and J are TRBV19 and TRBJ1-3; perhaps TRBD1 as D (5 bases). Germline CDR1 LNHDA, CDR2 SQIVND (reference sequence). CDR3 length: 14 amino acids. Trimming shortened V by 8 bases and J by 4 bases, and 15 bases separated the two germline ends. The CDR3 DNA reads TGTGCCAGTTCATGGGGCCAGTGGGGAAACACCATATATTTT. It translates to CASSWGQWGNTIYF.

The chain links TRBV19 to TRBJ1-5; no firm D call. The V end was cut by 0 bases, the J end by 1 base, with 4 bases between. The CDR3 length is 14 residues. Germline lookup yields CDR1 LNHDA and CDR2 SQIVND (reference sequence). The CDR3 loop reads CASSIDTSNQPQHF. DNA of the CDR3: TGTGCCAGTAGTATAGATACCAGCAATCAGCCCCAGCATTTT. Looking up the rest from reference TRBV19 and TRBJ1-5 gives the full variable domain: DGGITQSPKYLFRKEGQNVTLSCEQNLNHDAMYWYRQDPGQGLRLIYYSQIVNDFQKGDIAEGYSVSREKKESFPLTVTSAQKNPTAFYLCASSIDTSNQPQHFGDGTRLSIL.